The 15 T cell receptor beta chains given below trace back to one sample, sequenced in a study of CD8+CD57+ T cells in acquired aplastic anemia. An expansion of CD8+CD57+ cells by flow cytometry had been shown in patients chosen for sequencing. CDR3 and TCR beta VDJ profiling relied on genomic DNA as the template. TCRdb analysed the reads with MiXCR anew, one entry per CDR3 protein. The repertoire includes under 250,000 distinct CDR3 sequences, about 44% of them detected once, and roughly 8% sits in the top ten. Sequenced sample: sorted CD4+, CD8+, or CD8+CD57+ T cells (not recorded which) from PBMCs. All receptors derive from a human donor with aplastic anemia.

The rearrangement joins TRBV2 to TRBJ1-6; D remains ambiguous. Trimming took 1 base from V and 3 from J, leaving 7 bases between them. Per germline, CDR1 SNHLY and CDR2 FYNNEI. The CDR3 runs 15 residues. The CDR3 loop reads CASSEVTSYNSPLHF. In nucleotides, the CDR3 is TGTGCCAGCAGTGAAGTCACGAGCTATAATTCACCCCTCCACTTT.

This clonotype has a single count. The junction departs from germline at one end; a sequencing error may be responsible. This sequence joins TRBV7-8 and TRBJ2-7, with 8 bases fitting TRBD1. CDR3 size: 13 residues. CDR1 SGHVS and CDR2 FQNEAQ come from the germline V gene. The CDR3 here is CASSRGQVELSSF. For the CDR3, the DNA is TGTGCCAGCAGCCGGGGACAGGTCGAGCTCTCTTCCTTC.

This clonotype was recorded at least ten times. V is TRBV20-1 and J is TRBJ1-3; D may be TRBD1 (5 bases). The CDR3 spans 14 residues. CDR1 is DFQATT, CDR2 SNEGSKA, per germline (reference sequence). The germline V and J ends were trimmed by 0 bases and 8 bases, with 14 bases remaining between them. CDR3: CSARDGKGWDTIYF. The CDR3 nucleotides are TGCAGTGCTAGAGATGGAAAGGGGTGGGACACCATATATTTT.

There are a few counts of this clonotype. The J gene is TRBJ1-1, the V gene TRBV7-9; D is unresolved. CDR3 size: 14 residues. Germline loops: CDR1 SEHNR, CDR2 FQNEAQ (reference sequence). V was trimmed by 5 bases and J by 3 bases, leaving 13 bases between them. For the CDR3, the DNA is TGTGCCAGCAGCGGGCAGCGGCCCGACACTGAAGCTTTCTTT. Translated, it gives CASSGQRPDTEAFF.

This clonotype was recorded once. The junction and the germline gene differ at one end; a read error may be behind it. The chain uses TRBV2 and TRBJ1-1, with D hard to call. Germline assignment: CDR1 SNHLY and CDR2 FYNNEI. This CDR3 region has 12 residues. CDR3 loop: CAVLRVNTEALF. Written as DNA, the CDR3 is TGTGCCGTTCTGAGAGTAAACACTGAAGCTCTCTTT.

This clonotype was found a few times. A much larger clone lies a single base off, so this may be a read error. Written as DNA, the CDR3 is TGTGCCAGCAGAAGGGGCATCGACTATGGCTACACCTTC. It is translated as CASRRGIDYGYTF. The gene calls are TRBV14 and TRBJ1-2; D perhaps matches TRBD1 (5 bases). Germline CDR1 and CDR2: SGHDN and FVKESK. V dropped 6 bases and J dropped 3 bases, with 11 bases sitting between them. This CDR3 has 13 residues. Complete variable domain (other parts from reference TRBV14 and TRBJ1-2): EAGVTQFPSHSVIEKGQTVTLRCDPISGHDNLYWYRRVMGKEIKFLLHFVKESKQDESGMPNNRFLAERTGGTYSTLKVQPAELEDSGVYFCASRRGIDYGYTFGSGTRLTVV.

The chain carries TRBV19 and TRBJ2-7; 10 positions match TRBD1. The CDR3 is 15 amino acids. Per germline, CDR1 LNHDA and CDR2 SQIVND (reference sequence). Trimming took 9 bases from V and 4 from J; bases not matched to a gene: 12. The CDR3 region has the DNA TGTGCCAGCAGTTTACGGAGGACAGGGGGTTACGAGCAGTACTTC. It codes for CASSLRRTGGYEQYF. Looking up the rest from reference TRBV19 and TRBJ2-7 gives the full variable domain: DGGITQSPKYLFRKEGQNVTLSCEQNLNHDAMYWYRQDPGQGLRLIYYSQIVNDFQKGDIAEGYSVSREKKESFPLTVTSAQKNPTAFYLCASSLRRTGGYEQYFGPGTRLTVT.

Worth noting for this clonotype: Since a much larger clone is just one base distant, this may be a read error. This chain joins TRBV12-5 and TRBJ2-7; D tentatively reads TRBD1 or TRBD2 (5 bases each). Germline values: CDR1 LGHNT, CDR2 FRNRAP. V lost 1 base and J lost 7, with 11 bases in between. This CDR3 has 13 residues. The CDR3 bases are TGTGCTAGTGGTTTGGCCGGGGACGGTGAGCAGTACTTC. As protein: CASGLAGDGEQYF.

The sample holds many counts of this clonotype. CDR3 sequence: CASSQDLVTPILDEQFF. The CDR3 DNA is TGTGCCAGCAGCCAAGATTTAGTAACCCCCATATTGGATGAGCAGTTCTTC. The chain joins TRBV14 to TRBJ2-1, with no clear D. Germline values: CDR1 SGHDN, CDR2 FVKESK. V was shortened by 0 bases and J by 8 bases, with 20 bases between the two germline ends. The CDR3 totals 17 residues.

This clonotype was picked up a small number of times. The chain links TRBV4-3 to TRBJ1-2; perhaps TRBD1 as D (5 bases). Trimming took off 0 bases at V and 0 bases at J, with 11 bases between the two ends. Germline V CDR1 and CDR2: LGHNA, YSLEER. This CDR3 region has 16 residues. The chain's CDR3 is CASSQDPDSTNYGYTF. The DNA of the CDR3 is TGCGCCAGCAGCCAAGATCCCGACAGCACTAACTATGGCTACACCTTC.

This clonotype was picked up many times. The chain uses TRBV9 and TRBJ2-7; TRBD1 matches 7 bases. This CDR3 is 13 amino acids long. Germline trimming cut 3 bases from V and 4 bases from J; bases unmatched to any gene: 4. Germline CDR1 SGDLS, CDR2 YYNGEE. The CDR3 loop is CASSATGSYEQYF. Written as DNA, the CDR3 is TGTGCCAGCAGCGCGACAGGGTCGTACGAGCAGTACTTC.

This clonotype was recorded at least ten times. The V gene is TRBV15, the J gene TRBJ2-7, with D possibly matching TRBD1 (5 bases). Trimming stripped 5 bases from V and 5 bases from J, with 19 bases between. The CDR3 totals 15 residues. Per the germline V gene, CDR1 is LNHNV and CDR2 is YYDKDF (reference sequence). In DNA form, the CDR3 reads TGTGCCACCAGCCATCCAGGGTTAGGTCTTAACGAGCAGTACTTC. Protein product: CATSHPGLGLNEQYF.

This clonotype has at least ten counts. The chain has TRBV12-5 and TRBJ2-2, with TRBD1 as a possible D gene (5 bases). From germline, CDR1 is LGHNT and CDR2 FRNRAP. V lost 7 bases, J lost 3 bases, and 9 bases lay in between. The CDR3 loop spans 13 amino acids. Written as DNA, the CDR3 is TGTGCTAGTGACGGCAGGGACACCGGGGAGCTGTTTTTT. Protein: CASDGRDTGELFF.

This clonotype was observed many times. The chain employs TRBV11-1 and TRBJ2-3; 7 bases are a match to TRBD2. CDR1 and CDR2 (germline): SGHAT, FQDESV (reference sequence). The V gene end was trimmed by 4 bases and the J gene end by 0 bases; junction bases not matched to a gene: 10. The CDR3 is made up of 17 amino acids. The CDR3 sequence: CASSSWEASGSTDTQYF. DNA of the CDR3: TGTGCCAGCAGCTCATGGGAGGCTAGCGGCAGCACAGATACGCAGTATTTT.

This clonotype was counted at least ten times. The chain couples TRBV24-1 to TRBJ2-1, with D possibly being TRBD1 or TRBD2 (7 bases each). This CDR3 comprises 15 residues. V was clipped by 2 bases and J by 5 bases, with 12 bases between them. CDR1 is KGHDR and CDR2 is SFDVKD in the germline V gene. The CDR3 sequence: CATSDSGGTDNEQFF. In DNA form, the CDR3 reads TGTGCCACCAGTGATTCCGGGGGGACAGACAATGAGCAGTTCTTC.